The clone carrying this TCR beta chain was detected a few times. Its specificity is not known. It was RNA transcripts that yielded the amplified TCR beta CDR3 regions. Initially, a first-round RT-PCR of the TCR CDR3 employed the HTBI primer set. One entry per CDR3 protein results from TCRdb running MiXCR on the multiplex PCR reads. The table has 500,000 to 650,000 distinct CDR3 sequences, 17% seen once. This entry is derived from a study of T cells in Graves' hyperthyroidism and ophthalmopathy. Study context: Peripheral blood was collected at initial diagnosis, before any treatment.

CDR1 SGHVS and CDR2 FNYEAQ come from the germline V gene. The CDR3 loop spans 12 amino acids. Trimming left V 1 base short and J 9 bases short, with 9 bases between. Diagnosis relied on clinical symptoms, serum thyroxine and TRAb, thyroid ultrasound and orbital computed tomography. Regarding the study as a whole: Stable hyperthyroidism and ophthalmopathy were separated using 13 V-J signatures.

V gene TRBV7-6 combines with J gene TRBJ2-5, with a tentative D call TRBD2 (5 bases). What was sequenced was blood. This TCR was sampled from a woman younger than 30 with Graves' ophthalmopathy. The CDR3 region has the DNA TGTGCCAGCAGCTTAGGAGGGTTGGCCCAGTACTTC. Encoded protein: CASSLGGLAQYF.